The entry below gives a single T cell receptor beta chain sequence along with its context. Its antigen target is currently unknown. Base quality data are lacking; no much larger clone is found one base away. TCRbeta CDR3 regions were amplified from genomic DNA by means of the immunoSEQ Assay, a bias-controlled multiplex PCR. As for the original processing: The number of nucleated cells in each sample was estimated from the amplification of reference gene primers within the assay. To quantify the absolute abundance of each unique TCRbeta CDR3 rearrangement, sequence reads were collapsed and filtered. Productive Simpson clonality was computed per sample as the square root of Simpson's diversity index over productive rearrangements. TCRdb obtained this table from immuneACCESS and retained in-frame rearrangements with V and J assigned. These tables miss some clones; where compared with another copy, unresolved V genes account for less than half of the shortfall, and the remainder is unexplained. The DNA gave D and trimming, while V, J and clone size come from that table. The sample table contains a few hundred thousand clones; only one count was recorded for about 88% of them. The ten largest clonotypes hold roughly 4.9% of the sample.

The data were taken from a study of blood T cell repertoires in COVID-19 (dated by TCRdb to 2020 to 2021). Turning to the overall study: Samples from collaborators originated in the United States, Italy and Spain and spanned both the acute and convalescent phases of COVID-19. Where available, HLA class I and class II types were taken from metadata supplied by the sample provider and were not determined by assay-based typing. Samples came from the ongoing ImmuneRACE study (first 160 participants) plus 1,254 subjects from 6 global collaborators. Deeply sampled blood TCRbeta repertoires from subjects exposed to, actively infected with, or recovered from COVID-19 were included in the dataset. A freely available public database, intended as a resource for researchers studying the immune response to SARS-CoV-2, is where the repertoires were released. The prospective study material was composed of cDNA or gDNA derived from T cells, B-cell-depleted T cells, or PBMCs. Sample metadata almost always included a de-identified subject ID, COVID-19 status, age in years and sex. Study-wide conclusions, independent of this receptor: How much clinical and demographic metadata was included differed by source and by participant, and the metadata was provided uncurated.

Enrolling through a virtual design, the prospective study's participants ranged in age from roughly 18 to 89 years and lived across roughly 23 United States geographic areas. In the prospective study, participants were assigned to cohorts based on the clinical history participants reported in a screening survey and a study questionnaire. A participant counted as exposed if, within 2 weeks of entering the study, that participant had been in contact with someone who had a PCR-confirmed or clinician-diagnosed COVID-19 case. Mobile phlebotomists in the prospective study collected whole blood, serum and a nasopharyngeal or oropharyngeal swab from every participant. Over a 2-month period, participants in the prospective study had the option of providing additional blood draws and questionnaires. Prospective study blood samples were shipped either frozen or at room temperature before DNA extraction. The CDR3 numbers 13 residues from cysteine through phenylalanine. Of all the DNA, just the CDR3 is kept, 39 bases in frame from base 1. V trim: 3 bases; J trim: 9 bases; unmatched bases: 4. The germline V gene (reference sequence) supplies CDR1 LNHDA and CDR2 SQIVND.

What was sequenced was PBMCs or T cells enriched from blood (not recorded which). The sequence came from a woman aged 25 to 39 who had been exposed to COVID-19. Rearrangement joined TRBV19 to TRBJ2-1; 8 nucleotides in the junction match TRBD2. The nucleotides are TGTGCCAGTAGTATTATCGGGGGGGGTGAGCAGTTCTTC. Its protein reads: CASSIIGGGEQFF.